These 9 T cell receptor beta chains originate from one sample sequenced in a study of PD-L1 blockade in urothelial cancer. The method was immunoSEQ multiplex PCR; TCRdb's version includes in-frame clones alone and lacks a portion of them. This sample has around 26,000 clones, with approximately 86% found just once. The source was PBMCs, collected around atezolizumab (anti-PD-L1) treatment. The receptors stem from a man in his sixties with urothelial cancer.

This clone was counted a single time. The chain links TRBV6-1 to TRBJ1-5; D might be TRBD1 (6 bases). The CDR3 consists of 15 residues. The V end lost 5 bases, the J end lost 0 bases, and 11 bases lay between the germline ends. Germline V gene lookup returns CDR1 MNHNS and CDR2 SASEGT. The CDR3 nucleotides are TGTGCCAGCAGTAGGACAGTAGCTAGCAATCAGCCCCAGCATTTT. Translating gives CASSRTVASNQPQHF.

This clone was seen a few times. The chain couples TRBV19 to TRBJ2-3; TRBD1 is a possible D gene (6 bases). Trimming shortened V by 9 bases and J by 2 bases, and 12 bases separated the two germline ends. The CDR3 covers 13 residues. Germline V gene lookup returns CDR1 LNHDA and CDR2 SQIVND (reference sequence). The CDR3 coding sequence is TGTGCCAGCCGGGACACTAACACAGATACGCAGTATTTT. It specifies CASRDTNTDTQYF.

The chain links TRBV6-1 to TRBJ1-2, with a tentative D call TRBD1 (5 bases). The germline V and J ends were trimmed by 4 bases and 3 bases, with 15 bases remaining between them. CDR1 MNHNS and CDR2 SASEGT come from the germline V gene. CDR3 length: 15 residues. Written as DNA, the CDR3 is TGTGCCAGCAGTGGAAGACAGTCTTTAGACTATGGCTACACCTTC. Translating gives CASSGRQSLDYGYTF.

This CDR3 reads CASSDLRGSGNTIYF. DNA for the CDR3: TGTGCCAGCAGCGACCTCAGGGGCTCTGGAAACACCATATATTTT. This chain joins TRBV7-9 and TRBJ1-3; weak D call: TRBD1 (6 bases). The CDR3 is 15 amino acids. With 5 bases removed from V and 0 bases from J, the gap between germline ends came to 11 bases. Germline V gene lookup returns CDR1 SEHNR and CDR2 FQNEAQ (reference sequence).

The V gene is TRBV27, the J gene TRBJ2-2; 10 positions agree with TRBD2. Germline CDR1 MNHEY, CDR2 SMNVEV (reference sequence). This CDR3 is 19 amino acids long. V shed 0 bases and J 4 bases; nucleotides not matched to a gene: 11. CDR3 in DNA: TGTGCCAGCAGTTTATCGCGAAGGGAACTAGCGGGAATCACCGGGGAGCTGTTTTTT. As protein: CASSLSRRELAGITGELFF.

The chain carries TRBV25-1 and TRBJ2-2, with D perhaps TRBD2 (5 bases). The CDR3 is 18 amino acids. The ends were cut back, 1 base at V and 3 bases at J, with 18 bases in the middle. Germline V lookup: CDR1 MGHDK, CDR2 SYGVNS. CDR3 coding DNA: TGTGCCAGCAGTGAATGGTCAATAGGAGGCGTCGACACCGGGGAGCTGTTTTTT. This gives the protein CASSEWSIGGVDTGELFF.

This clone was counted a single time. Here the CDR3 DNA reads TGCAGCGCCAGGACTAGCGGAAACATTCAGTACTTC. Its protein product is CSARTSGNIQYF. V is TRBV29-1 and J is TRBJ2-4; 10 nucleotides agree with TRBD2. V lost 7 bases and J lost 6; bases outside the gene matches: 3. There are 12 residues in the CDR3. Germline lookup yields CDR1 SQVTM and CDR2 ANQGSEA.

The chain carries TRBV19 and TRBJ1-5; 9 bases match TRBD1. Germline CDR1 is LNHDA and CDR2 is SQIVND (reference sequence). The CDR3 extends over 18 amino acids. J gave up 1 base and V 3 bases, and 10 bases lay outside the gene matches. The CDR3 here is CASSISMGTGLSNQPQHF. In DNA form, the CDR3 reads TGTGCCAGTAGTATTTCTATGGGGACAGGGTTAAGCAATCAGCCCCAGCATTTT.

The chain is built from TRBV5-1 and TRBJ2-5; 10 bases line up with TRBD1. Germline V lookup: CDR1 SGHRS, CDR2 YFSETQ. This CDR3 spans 15 amino acids. Trimming at V came to 4 bases and at J to 3 bases, leaving 6 bases not matched to a gene. CDR3 bases: TGCGCCAGCAGCGTTCATGGGACAGGGGAAGAGACCCAGTACTTC. This codes for CASSVHGTGEETQYF.